These 24 T cell receptor beta chains originate from one sample sequenced in a study of T-cell memory formation after mild COVID-19. Each CDR3 protein gets one entry after TCRdb re-called the 5' RACE reads with MiXCR. This repertoire shows fewer than 500,000 distinct CDR3 sequences, around a quarter found once; its top ten account for 12%. The sequencing input was PBMCs or a T cell subset sorted from them (not recorded which). The receptors here all came from an adult woman who had mild COVID-19 (a few samples of this study predate the infection). Cell type and time point are not known.

The chain carries TRBV4-3 and TRBJ2-7; TRBD1 might be the D (6 bases). Germline lookup yields CDR1 LGHNA and CDR2 YSLEER. Trimming removed 0 bases at V and 4 bases at J, with 10 bases between. The length of the CDR3 is 14 residues. CDR3 nucleotide sequence: TGCGCCAGCAGCCAAGATCAGGGGTTTTACGAGCAGTACTTC. Its protein product is CASSQDQGFYEQYF.

The V and J genes are TRBV20-1 and TRBJ2-1; 10 bases are shared with TRBD2. The CDR3 spans 15 residues. The junction had 11 bases not matched to a gene; V was cut back by 0 bases and J by 12 bases. Germline CDR1 is DFQATT and CDR2 is SNEGSKA (reference sequence). The CDR3 loop is CSARDKGLAGVTQFF. The CDR3 nucleotides read TGCAGTGCTAGAGATAAGGGGCTAGCGGGAGTGACGCAGTTCTTC.

The chain couples TRBV12-3 or TRBV12-4 to TRBJ2-1, with 7 bases lining up with TRBD2. V shed 5 bases and J 12 bases; nucleotides not matched to a gene: 7. The CDR3 is 12 amino acids. Here the CDR3 reads CASSQGTTVQFF. The CDR3 nucleotides are TGTGCCAGCAGTCAAGGGACTACAGTGCAGTTCTTC.

This clonotype was picked up a small number of times. The chain links TRBV2 to TRBJ2-5; D not certain. Germline loops: CDR1 SNHLY, CDR2 FYNNEI. The CDR3 runs 14 residues. V dropped 6 bases and J dropped 0 bases, with 11 bases sitting between them. DNA for the CDR3: TGTGCCAGCAGACGAATTGGGGACCAAGAGACCCAGTACTTC. This sequence encodes CASRRIGDQETQYF.

In DNA form, the CDR3 reads TGCGCCAGCAGCGGCGAGACAGGCCAGAAGGAGCTGTTTTTT. Encoded protein: CASSGETGQKELFF. The chain carries TRBV5-1 and TRBJ2-2; possible D gene TRBD1, 6 bases. The V end was cut by 4 bases, the J end by 10 bases, with 17 bases between. Germline CDR1 SGHRS, CDR2 YFSETQ. The CDR3 has 14 amino acids.

This chain joins TRBV18 and TRBJ1-1; no definite D call. The germline V gene has CDR1 KGHSH and CDR2 LQKENI. The CDR3 has 13 amino acids. V dropped 4 bases and J dropped 5 bases, with 11 bases sitting between them. The CDR3 nucleotides are TGTGCCAGCTCACAGACTAAGCGTACTGAAGCTTTCTTT. Its protein is CASSQTKRTEAFF.

This clonotype has just a few counts. V usage is TRBV5-1 and J usage is TRBJ1-1; D might be TRBD1 (6 bases). CDR1 is SGHRS and CDR2 is YFSETQ in the germline V gene. The CDR3 covers 15 residues. V was clipped by 2 bases and J by 4 bases, with 15 bases between them. The CDR3 spells CASSFSSGGGTEAFF. DNA of the CDR3: TGCGCCAGCAGCTTTTCGAGCGGAGGGGGCACTGAAGCTTTCTTT.

The rearrangement joins TRBV5-4 to TRBJ2-1; TRBD1 agrees at 12 bases. The trim removed 4 bases at V and 9 bases at J, leaving 8 bases unmatched. Looked up from germline, CDR1 is SGHNT and CDR2 is YYREEE (reference sequence). This CDR3 is built from 15 residues. The CDR3 region is CASSRGQGAPSEQFF. Written as DNA, the CDR3 is TGTGCCAGCAGCCGGGGACAGGGGGCGCCGTCTGAGCAGTTCTTC.

This clonotype was seen a handful of times. This rearrangement joins TRBV19 to TRBJ2-7; D assignment may be TRBD1 or TRBD2 (7 bases each). The CDR3 length is 14 residues. Germline values: CDR1 LNHDA, CDR2 SQIVND (reference sequence). V lost 3 bases, J lost 5 bases, and 14 bases lay in between. The CDR3 spells CASSIRGGSDEQYF. CDR3 sequence (DNA): TGTGCCAGTAGTATCAGGGGGGGCTCGGACGAGCAGTACTTC.

Only a few counts were recorded for this clonotype. V gene TRBV24-1 combines with J gene TRBJ1-4; weak D call: TRBD1 (6 bases). Trimming removed 4 bases at V and 13 bases at J, with 18 bases between. This CDR3 is built from 14 residues. Germline V gene data show CDR1 as KGHDR and CDR2 as SFDVKD. CDR3 region: CATSETGDMQRLFF. The DNA for the CDR3 is TGTGCCACCAGTGAAACCGGGGACATGCAAAGACTGTTTTTT.

The V gene is TRBV7-9, the J gene TRBJ2-7; TRBD1 matches at 11 bases. The germline V gene encodes CDR1 SEHNR and CDR2 FQNEAQ (reference sequence). The CDR3 totals 18 residues. V lost 1 base and J lost 3; bases outside the gene matches: 11. The CDR3, as DNA: TGTGCCAGCAGCTTAGGATATCTCACCGGGACAGGGGGCTACGAGCAGTACTTC. Protein: CASSLGYLTGTGGYEQYF.

This clonotype was picked up a small number of times. CDR3 DNA: TGTGCCAGCAGCCCCCACGGCGGAAACCCTGGCTACACCTTC. It is translated as CASSPHGGNPGYTF. The chain combines TRBV9 with TRBJ1-2; unclear D gene. V was pared by 4 bases and J by 7 bases, with 17 bases between. Germline CDR1 and CDR2: SGDLS and YYNGEE. The CDR3 consists of 14 residues. The whole variable domain, remainder taken from reference TRBV9 and TRBJ1-2, is DSGVTQTPKHLITATGQRVTLRCSPRSGDLSVYWYQQSLDQGLQFLIQYYNGEERAKGNILERFSAQQFPDLHSELNLSSLELGDSALYFCASSPHGGNPGYTFGSGTRLTVV.

This clonotype was seen only a few times. This chain connects TRBV4-3 to TRBJ2-2, with D unresolved. The V end was cut by 4 bases, the J end by 5 bases, with 8 bases between. CDR1 LGHNA and CDR2 YSLEER come from the germline V gene. The CDR3 runs 13 residues. This CDR3 reads CASSRGRTGELFF. The CDR3 DNA reads as TGCGCCAGCAGCCGCGGACGGACCGGGGAGCTGTTTTTT.

This clonotype was picked up a small number of times. V usage is TRBV20-1 and J usage is TRBJ1-1; the D gene is possibly TRBD1 (6 bases). The CDR3 is made up of 13 amino acids. Germline V gene sequence: CDR1 DFQATT, CDR2 SNEGSKA (reference sequence). This chain's CDR3 is CSESDRFLTEAFF. The CDR3, as DNA: TGCAGCGAAAGTGACAGGTTTTTAACTGAAGCTTTCTTT.

The gene calls are TRBV11-1 and TRBJ2-5; D ambiguous. V was cut by 0 bases and J by 1 base, with 15 bases left in between. CDR1 and CDR2 (germline): SGHAT, FQDESV (reference sequence). The CDR3 has 17 amino acids. The chain's CDR3 is CASSLAAWVHLQETQYF. For the CDR3, the DNA is TGTGCCAGCAGCTTAGCCGCTTGGGTCCACCTCCAAGAGACCCAGTACTTC.

The genes are TRBV24-1 and TRBJ2-1; 12 bases map to TRBD1. Germline assignment: CDR1 KGHDR and CDR2 SFDVKD. The CDR3 consists of 20 residues. The V gene end was trimmed by 1 base and the J gene end by 3 bases; junction bases not matched to a gene: 12. This chain's CDR3 is CATSDFPGQGAVLGYNEQFF. The CDR3 nucleotides are TGTGCCACCAGTGATTTTCCGGGACAGGGGGCCGTTCTAGGCTACAATGAGCAGTTCTTC.

This clonotype has just a few counts. V is TRBV7-9 and J is TRBJ2-1; 7 bases agree with TRBD1. V lost 10 bases to trimming and J lost 7 bases; unmatched junction nucleotides: 10. Germline lookup yields CDR1 SEHNR and CDR2 FQNEAQ (reference sequence). This CDR3 has 13 amino acids. The CDR3 loop reads CATKDGTANEQFF. CDR3 DNA: TGTGCCACTAAGGACGGGACAGCGAATGAGCAGTTCTTC.

This clonotype was counted only a few times. This chain uses TRBV7-2 with TRBJ2-3; no firm D call. Germline CDR1 is SGHTA and CDR2 is FQGNSA. The CDR3 length is 13 residues. V was trimmed by 0 bases and J by 15 bases, leaving 16 bases between them. The CDR3 sequence is CASSLAGSGPPYF. CDR3 nucleotide sequence: TGTGCCAGCAGCTTAGCCGGGTCCGGGCCCCCATATTTT.

In this sample, this clonotype turned up once. The chain joins TRBV15 to TRBJ2-7; 14 bases map to TRBD2. There are 17 residues in the CDR3. The ends lost 0 bases at V and 3 bases at J; junction bases unmatched: 4. Germline CDR1 is LNHNV and CDR2 is YYDKDF (reference sequence). CDR3 amino acids: CATSRDQGLAGVYEQYF. The CDR3 DNA follows: TGTGCCACCAGCAGAGATCAGGGACTAGCGGGAGTCTACGAGCAGTACTTC. Filled out from reference TRBV15 and TRBJ2-7, the complete variable domain reads DAMVIQNPRYQVTQFGKPVTLSCSQTLNHNVMYWYQQKSSQAPKLLFHYYDKDFNNEADTPDNFQSRRPNTSFCFLDIRSPGLGDTAMYLCATSRDQGLAGVYEQYFGPGTRLTVT.

Only a few counts were recorded for this clonotype. The CDR3 DNA is TGTGCCAGTAGTATGTCCGGGAGCCACTATGGCTACACCTTC. Its protein is CASSMSGSHYGYTF. The chain links TRBV19 to TRBJ1-2; no firm D call. CDR3 size: 14 residues. Looked up from germline, CDR1 is LNHDA and CDR2 is SQIVND (reference sequence). V lost 3 bases, J lost 3 bases, and 11 bases lay in between.

The chain uses TRBV4-1 and TRBJ2-3; 7 positions match TRBD2. V lost 2 bases to trimming and J lost 3 bases; unmatched junction nucleotides: 11. Germline V gene sequence: CDR1 MGHRA, CDR2 YSYEKL. The CDR3 covers 17 residues. For the CDR3, the DNA is TGCGCCAGCAGCCAACCGACAGCGGGAAGCTCGACAGATACGCAGTATTTT. As protein: CASSQPTAGSSTDTQYF.

V and J are TRBV20-1 and TRBJ2-5; TRBD1 or TRBD2 may be the D gene (6 bases each). Germline assignment: CDR1 DFQATT and CDR2 SNEGSKA (reference sequence). This CDR3 contains 12 residues. The CDR3 DNA reads TGCAGCGCAATACGGGGGCGGGAGACCCAGTACTTC. As protein: CSAIRGRETQYF.

V gene TRBV7-2 combines with J gene TRBJ1-1, with D perhaps TRBD1 (5 bases). CDR3 length: 12 residues. CDR1 is SGHTA, CDR2 FQGNSA, per germline. The ends were cut back, 8 bases at V and 8 bases at J, with 15 bases in the middle. The CDR3 region has the DNA TGTGCCAGCTGGGGACGTTCCTCAGAAGCTTTCTTT. It yields the protein CASWGRSSEAFF.

The chain employs TRBV20-1 and TRBJ2-1; D gene ambiguous. The CDR3 totals 11 residues. The germline gives CDR1 DFQATT, CDR2 SNEGSKA (reference sequence). The ends were cut back, 6 bases at V and 3 bases at J, with 6 bases in the middle. DNA for the CDR3: TGCAGTGCCAAGGACTACAATGAGCAGTTCTTC. Residues: CSAKDYNEQFF.